Listed below are T cell receptor beta chains from one sample, sequenced in a study of shared T cell receptors in the human thymus. Assay used: immunoSEQ multiplex PCR; TCRdb lists only in-frame clones, some missing. The sample comprises just under 550,000 clones, around 78% of which are singletons, and 0.013% rests with the top ten. The sample also formed part of further work on human thymus T cells.

Sequences were obtained from thymocytes. These receptors all come from a boy in the first two years of life with a congenital heart defect. Both conserved end residues are part of each CDR3. D genes are given only for firm matches. Clone size is shown for a subset of rows, as once, few, many or a class of expanded clone.

clone_size,v_call,cdr3_length,j_call,d_call,cdr3_aa,cdr3_nt
NA,TRBV5-1,14,TRBJ2-7,NA,CASSGGQTVYEQYF,TGCGCCAGCAGCGGAGGACAGACTGTCTACGAGCAGTACTTC
NA,TRBV5-4,14,TRBJ2-7,TRBD2,CASSLSSGSREQYF,TGTGCCAGCAGCTTGAGTAGCGGGAGCCGGGAGCAGTACTTC
once,TRBV30,15,TRBJ1-2,NA,CAWRPGTRGIPGYTF,TGTGCCTGGAGGCCGGGAACACGAGGGATACCTGGCTACACCTTC
NA,TRBV6-6,13,TRBJ2-1,TRBD2,CASSYAGAPEQFF,TGTGCCAGCAGTTACGCGGGAGCGCCTGAGCAGTTCTTC
NA,TRBV12-5,14,TRBJ1-1,NA,CASGLQGPNTEAFF,TGTGCTAGTGGTTTGCAGGGGCCGAACACTGAAGCTTTCTTT
NA,TRBV5-1,14,TRBJ2-7,TRBD1,CATMRGTGKYEQYF,TGCGCCACCATGCGTGGGACAGGGAAATACGAGCAGTACTTC
NA,TRBV6-1,15,TRBJ1-1,NA,CASSPRLAQGTEAFF,TGTGCCAGCAGCCCCCGACTGGCACAGGGTACTGAAGCTTTCTTT
NA,TRBV29-1,15,TRBJ2-2,NA,CSVLEGRANTGELFF,TGCAGCGTCCTGGAGGGAAGAGCGAACACCGGGGAGCTGTTTTTT
NA,TRBV28,15,TRBJ2-7,NA,CASSNGEREVYEQYF,TGTGCCAGCAGTAACGGGGAGAGAGAGGTTTACGAGCAGTACTTC
NA,TRBV28,13,TRBJ2-1,TRBD2,CASSLGGYNEQFF,TGTGCCAGCAGCCTGGGGGGGTACAATGAGCAGTTCTTC
NA,TRBV5-1,13,TRBJ2-3,TRBD1,CASRRDSSDTQYF,TGCGCCAGCCGACGGGACAGTTCCGATACGCAGTATTTT
few,TRBV7-6,13,TRBJ1-1,NA,CASSHRDGTEAFF,TGTGCCAGCAGCCACCGGGATGGCACTGAAGCTTTCTTT
NA,TRBV5-6,15,TRBJ2-3,NA,CASSLVAGGTDTQYF,TGTGCCAGCAGCTTGGTGGCAGGTGGCACAGATACGCAGTATTTT
NA,TRBV27,14,TRBJ1-2,TRBD1,CASSLTGVGDGYTF,TGTGCCAGCAGTTTGACAGGGGTGGGAGATGGCTACACCTTC
NA,TRBV28,17,TRBJ2-4,NA,CASSFLVPGLAKNIQYF,TGTGCCAGCAGTTTCCTTGTACCGGGACTAGCCAAAAACATTCAGTACTTC
NA,TRBV11-2,15,TRBJ2-7,NA,CASSSLVSANYEQYF,TGTGCCAGCAGCTCCCTCGTTAGCGCCAACTACGAGCAGTACTTC
NA,TRBV5-6,16,TRBJ2-1,NA,CASSLDAVSSYNEQFF,TGTGCCAGCAGCTTGGATGCGGTTAGCTCCTACAATGAGCAGTTCTTC
NA,TRBV7-2,14,TRBJ2-7,TRBD2,CASSLGEGGDEQYF,TGTGCCAGCAGCTTAGGGGAGGGCGGGGACGAGCAGTACTTC
once,TRBV5-3,17,TRBJ1-5,TRBD1,CARSQRPRQGFNQPQHF,TGTGCCAGAAGCCAAAGGCCGAGACAGGGCTTCAATCAGCCCCAGCATTTT
NA,TRBV9,20,TRBJ1-3,TRBD1,CASSVAGGLDRTSSGNTIYF,TGTGCCAGCAGCGTAGCTGGGGGATTGGACAGGACCAGCTCTGGAAACACCATATATTTT
NA,TRBV4-1,14,TRBJ2-1,TRBD2,CASSQVGGGYEQFF,TGCGCCAGCAGCCAGGTCGGGGGGGGGTATGAGCAGTTCTTC
NA,TRBV5-6,14,TRBJ2-7,NA,CASSLAPGINEQYF,TGTGCCAGCAGCTTGGCCCCAGGGATTAACGAGCAGTACTTC
NA,TRBV5-5,14,TRBJ2-7,NA,CASSFQRVGYEQYF,TGTGCCAGCAGCTTCCAGCGGGTTGGGTACGAGCAGTACTTC
once,TRBV5-3,14,TRBJ2-7,NA,CARSFSRAPYEQYF,TGTGCCAGAAGCTTCTCCAGGGCCCCCTACGAGCAGTACTTC
NA,TRBV7-2,19,TRBJ2-6,TRBD1,CASSLVQRQGISGANVLTF,TGTGCCAGCAGCTTAGTACAGCGACAGGGGATCTCTGGGGCCAACGTCCTGACTTTC
NA,TRBV25-1,16,TRBJ2-5,NA,CASSTRQLGWVETQYF,TGTGCCAGCAGTACCCGACAGCTCGGCTGGGTAGAGACCCAGTACTTC
few,TRBV18,15,TRBJ2-7,TRBD1,CASSPRGQGEAEQYF,TGTGCCAGCTCACCACGGGGACAGGGGGAGGCCGAGCAGTACTTC
once,TRBV6-6,16,TRBJ2-5,TRBD2,CASSYSSPGGQETQYF,TGTGCCAGCAGTTACTCTAGTCCGGGAGGCCAAGAGACCCAGTACTTC